The rows below give T cell receptor beta chains drawn from one sample of a study of cytomegalovirus exposure and HLA in healthy donors. Clones were read by immunoSEQ multiplex PCR, and TCRdb kept only the in-frame ones, dropping some. The sample comprises about 250,000 clones, roughly 87% of which are singletons, and about 11% rests with the top ten. Sequencing used PBMCs. These receptors were obtained from a man between 18 and 35 years old in good health and CMV-seropositive. The CDR3 runs from the conserved cysteine through the conserved F or W. Each record gives: V gene, J gene, CDR3 protein.

>TRBV7-6|TRBJ2-1
CASSSGLAGRGEQFF
>TRBV5-5|TRBJ2-7
CASSPTWGQVLPEQYF
>TRBV9|TRBJ1-3
CASSGGLISGNTIYF
>TRBV5-1|TRBJ2-7
CASSSDGYEQYF
>TRBV28|TRBJ1-1
CASSGNTEAFF
>TRBV2|TRBJ1-5
CASRGTGGGQPQHF
>TRBV7-9|TRBJ1-5
CASSSIWSNQPQHF
>TRBV5-4|TRBJ1-2
CASSLPRVTADFYGYTF
>TRBV5-1|TRBJ2-5
CASSLGRHGQETQYF
>TRBV15|TRBJ1-4
CATSRGSATRSEKLFF
>TRBV27|TRBJ1-1
CASSLGFTGAEAFF
>TRBV4-3|TRBJ1-4
CASSQDPGDGEKLFF
>TRBV6-5|TRBJ2-7
CASSYGGLGAVHEQYF
>TRBV4-2|TRBJ1-1
CASSPTFQAGTEAFF
>TRBV2|TRBJ2-1
CASSELAGGNEQFF
>TRBV9|TRBJ2-1
CASSVQSQYNEQFF
>TRBV6-5|TRBJ2-5
CASSQGLAEAETQYF
>TRBV27|TRBJ2-5
CASSPGTGGRTQYF
>TRBV6-4|TRBJ2-1
CASSPRESNEQFF
>TRBV30|TRBJ2-7
CAWSVLGTGYEQYF
>TRBV25-1|TRBJ1-1
CASDWTGHNGEAFF
>TRBV19|TRBJ2-3
CASSEASGSNTDTQYF
>TRBV10-3|TRBJ2-1
CAISESTASGTSSYNEQFF
>TRBV9|TRBJ1-2
CASSVGWGFDGYTF
>TRBV18|TRBJ1-1
CASSGGIMNTEAFF
>TRBV28|TRBJ2-7
CASRPPLRAGAYEQYF
>TRBV5-1|TRBJ2-7
CASSLPDRGYEQYF
>TRBV7-2|TRBJ2-5
CASSLGQQETQYF
>TRBV11-3|TRBJ1-1
CASSLDRGTEAFF
>TRBV19|TRBJ2-7
CASSIRVVSDEQYF
>TRBV7-7|TRBJ2-7
CASSLDAGNYEQYF